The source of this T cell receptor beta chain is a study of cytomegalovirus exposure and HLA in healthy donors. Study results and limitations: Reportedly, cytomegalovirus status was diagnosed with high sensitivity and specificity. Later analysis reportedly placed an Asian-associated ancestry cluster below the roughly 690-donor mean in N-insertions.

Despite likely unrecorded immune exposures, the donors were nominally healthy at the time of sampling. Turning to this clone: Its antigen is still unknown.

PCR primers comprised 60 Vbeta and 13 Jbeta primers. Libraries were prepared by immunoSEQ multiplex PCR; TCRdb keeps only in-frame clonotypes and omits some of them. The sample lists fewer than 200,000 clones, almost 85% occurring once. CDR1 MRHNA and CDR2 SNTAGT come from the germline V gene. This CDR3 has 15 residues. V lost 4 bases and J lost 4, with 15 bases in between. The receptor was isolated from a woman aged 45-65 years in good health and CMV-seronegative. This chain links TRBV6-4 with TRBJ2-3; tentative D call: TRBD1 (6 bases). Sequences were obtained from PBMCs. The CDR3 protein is CASSAKGVGADTQYF. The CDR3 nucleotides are TGTGCCAGCAGTGCGAAGGGGGTTGGCGCAGATACGCAGTATTTT.